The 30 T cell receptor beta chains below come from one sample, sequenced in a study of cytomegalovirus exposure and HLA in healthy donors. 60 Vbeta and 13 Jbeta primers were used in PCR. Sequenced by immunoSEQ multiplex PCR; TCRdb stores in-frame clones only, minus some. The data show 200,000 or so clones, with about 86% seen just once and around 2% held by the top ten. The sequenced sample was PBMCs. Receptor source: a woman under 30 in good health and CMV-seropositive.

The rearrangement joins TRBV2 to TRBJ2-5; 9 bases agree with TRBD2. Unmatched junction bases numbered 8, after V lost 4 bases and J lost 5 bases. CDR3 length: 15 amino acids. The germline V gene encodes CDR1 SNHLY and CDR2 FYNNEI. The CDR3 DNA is TGTGCCAGCAGTGGTTTCCTAGCGGGGCGGGAGACCCAGTACTTC. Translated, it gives CASSGFLAGRETQYF.

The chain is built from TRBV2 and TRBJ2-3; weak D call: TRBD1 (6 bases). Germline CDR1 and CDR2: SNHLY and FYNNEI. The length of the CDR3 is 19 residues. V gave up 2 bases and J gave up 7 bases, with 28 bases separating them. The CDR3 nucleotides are TGTGCCAGCAGTGAATTGGCCCGGGTCTGGGGCAGGGGTATGAATACGCAGTATTTT. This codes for CASSELARVWGRGMNTQYF.

CDR3 region: CASTRRTDTQYF. DNA of the CDR3: TGTGCCAGCACAAGGAGGACGGATACGCAGTATTTT. The chain recombines TRBV6-1 with TRBJ2-3; TRBD2 is a possible D gene (5 bases). Germline V CDR1 and CDR2: MNHNS, SASEGT. The CDR3 totals 12 residues. V lost 7 bases, J lost 6 bases, and 11 bases lay in between.

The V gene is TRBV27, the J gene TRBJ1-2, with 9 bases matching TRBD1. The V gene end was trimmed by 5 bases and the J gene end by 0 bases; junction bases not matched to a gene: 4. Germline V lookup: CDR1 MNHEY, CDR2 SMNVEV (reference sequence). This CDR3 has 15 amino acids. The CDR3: CASSGQGTTNYGYTF. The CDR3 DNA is TGTGCCAGCAGTGGACAGGGGACCACTAACTATGGCTACACCTTC.

CDR3 residues: CASSPNRVSETQYF. The CDR3 nucleotides are TGTGCCAGTAGTCCCAACCGGGTGAGTGAGACCCAGTACTTC. This chain links TRBV19 with TRBJ2-5; no definite D call. Germline lookup yields CDR1 LNHDA and CDR2 SQIVND (reference sequence). There are 14 residues in the CDR3. Trimming cost V 5 bases and J 5 bases, with 15 bases left between them.

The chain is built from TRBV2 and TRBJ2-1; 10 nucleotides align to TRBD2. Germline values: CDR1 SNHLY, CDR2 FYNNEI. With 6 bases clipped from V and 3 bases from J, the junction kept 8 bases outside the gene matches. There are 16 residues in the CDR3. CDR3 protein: CASRGLAGANYNEQFF. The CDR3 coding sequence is TGTGCCAGCAGGGGTCTAGCGGGGGCAAACTACAATGAGCAGTTCTTC.

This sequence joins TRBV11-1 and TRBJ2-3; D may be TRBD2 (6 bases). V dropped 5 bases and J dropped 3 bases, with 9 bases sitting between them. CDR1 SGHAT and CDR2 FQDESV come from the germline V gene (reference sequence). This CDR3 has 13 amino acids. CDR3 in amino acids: CASSLRGTDTQYF. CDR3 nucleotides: TGTGCCAGCAGCCTTCGGGGGACAGATACGCAGTATTTT.

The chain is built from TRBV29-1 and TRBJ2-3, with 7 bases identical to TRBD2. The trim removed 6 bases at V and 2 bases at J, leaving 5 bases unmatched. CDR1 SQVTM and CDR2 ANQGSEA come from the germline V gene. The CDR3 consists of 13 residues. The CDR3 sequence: CSVDGGVTDTQYF. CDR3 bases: TGCAGCGTCGATGGGGGGGTCACAGATACGCAGTATTTT.

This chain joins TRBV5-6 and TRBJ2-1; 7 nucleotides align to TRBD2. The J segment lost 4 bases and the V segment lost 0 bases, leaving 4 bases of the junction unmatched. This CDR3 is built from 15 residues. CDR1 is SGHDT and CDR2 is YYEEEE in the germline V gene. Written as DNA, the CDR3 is TGTGCCAGCAGCTTGGGGGGGGGTGTTTACAATGAGCAGTTCTTC. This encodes CASSLGGGVYNEQFF.

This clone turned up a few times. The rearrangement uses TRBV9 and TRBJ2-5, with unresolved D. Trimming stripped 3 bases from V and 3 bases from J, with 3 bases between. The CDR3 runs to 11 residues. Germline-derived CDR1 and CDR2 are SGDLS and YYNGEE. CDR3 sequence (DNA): TGTGCCAGCAGCGCGGAAGAGACCCAGTACTTC. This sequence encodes CASSAEETQYF.

The chain's CDR3 is CASSLRGKAFF. For the CDR3, the DNA is TGCGCCAGCAGCTTAAGGGGGAAGGCTTTCTTT. The V and J genes are TRBV5-1 and TRBJ1-1; D is perhaps TRBD1 (6 bases). Between the trimmed V and J ends, which lost 2 bases and 11 bases, there was a span of 10 bases. The V gene's germline CDR1 is SGHRS and CDR2 YFSETQ. CDR3 size: 11 residues. Variable domain in full (rest from reference TRBV5-1 and TRBJ1-1): KAGVTQTPRYLIKTRGQQVTLSCSPISGHRSVSWYQQTPGQGLQFLFEYFSETQRNKGNFPGRFSGRQFSNSRSEMNVSTLELGDSALYLCASSLRGKAFFGQGTRLTVV.

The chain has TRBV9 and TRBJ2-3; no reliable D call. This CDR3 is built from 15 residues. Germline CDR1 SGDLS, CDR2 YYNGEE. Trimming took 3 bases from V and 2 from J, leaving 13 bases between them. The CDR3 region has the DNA TGTGCCAGCAGCGGCGGCAAGGCTACCACAGATACGCAGTATTTT. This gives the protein CASSGGKATTDTQYF.

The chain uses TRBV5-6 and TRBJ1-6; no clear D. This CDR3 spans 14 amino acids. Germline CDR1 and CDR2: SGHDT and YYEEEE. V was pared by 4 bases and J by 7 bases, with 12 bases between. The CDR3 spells CASSLLTPNSPLHF. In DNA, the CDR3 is TGTGCCAGCAGCCTACTCACCCCCAATTCACCCCTCCACTTT.

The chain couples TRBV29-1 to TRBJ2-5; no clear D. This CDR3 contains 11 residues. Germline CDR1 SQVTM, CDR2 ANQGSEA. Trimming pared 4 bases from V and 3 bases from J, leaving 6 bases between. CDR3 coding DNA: TGCAGCGTTGCCCCGGAAGAGACCCAGTACTTC. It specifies CSVAPEETQYF.

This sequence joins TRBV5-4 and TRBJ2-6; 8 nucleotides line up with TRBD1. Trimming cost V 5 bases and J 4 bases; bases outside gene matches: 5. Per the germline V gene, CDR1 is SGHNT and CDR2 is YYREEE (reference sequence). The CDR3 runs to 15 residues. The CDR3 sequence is CASSGQGGGANVLTF. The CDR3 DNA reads TGTGCCAGCAGTGGACAGGGAGGCGGGGCCAACGTCCTGACTTTC. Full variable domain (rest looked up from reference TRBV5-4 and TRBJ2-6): ETGVTQSPTHLIKTRGQQVTLRCSSQSGHNTVSWYQQALGQGPQFIFQYYREEENGRGNFPPRFSGLQFPNYSSELNVNALELDDSALYLCASSGQGGGANVLTFGAGSRLTVL.

The CDR3 DNA is TGTGCCAGCAGCTCCCCAGGGACTAGCAACACAGATACGCAGTATTTT. Amino acids: CASSSPGTSNTDTQYF. This chain uses TRBV7-2 with TRBJ2-3; 9 bases map to TRBD2. The CDR3 consists of 16 residues. After removal of 4 bases from V and 2 bases from J, the junction contained 7 bases not matched to a gene. Germline values: CDR1 SGHTA, CDR2 FQGNSA.

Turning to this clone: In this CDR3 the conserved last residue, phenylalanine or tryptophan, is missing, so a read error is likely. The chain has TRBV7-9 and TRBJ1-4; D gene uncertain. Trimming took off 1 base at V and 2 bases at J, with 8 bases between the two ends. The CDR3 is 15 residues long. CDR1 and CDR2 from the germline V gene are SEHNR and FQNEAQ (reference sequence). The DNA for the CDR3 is TGTGCCAGCAGCTTAGGCGAAATTACTAATGAAAAACTGTTTCTT. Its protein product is CASSLGEITNEKLFL.

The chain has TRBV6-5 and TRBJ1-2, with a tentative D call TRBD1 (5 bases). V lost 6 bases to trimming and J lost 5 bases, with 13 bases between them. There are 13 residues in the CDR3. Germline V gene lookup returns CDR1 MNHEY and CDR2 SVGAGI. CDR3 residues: CASRTDREYGYTF. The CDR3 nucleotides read TGTGCCAGCAGAACCGACAGAGAGTATGGCTACACCTTC.

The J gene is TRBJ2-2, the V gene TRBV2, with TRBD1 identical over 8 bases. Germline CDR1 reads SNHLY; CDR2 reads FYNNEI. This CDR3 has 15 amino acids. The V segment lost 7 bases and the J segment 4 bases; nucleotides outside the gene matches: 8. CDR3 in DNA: TGTGCCAGCATGTGGGGGACAGGCGGCACCGGGGAGCTGTTTTTT. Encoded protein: CASMWGTGGTGELFF.

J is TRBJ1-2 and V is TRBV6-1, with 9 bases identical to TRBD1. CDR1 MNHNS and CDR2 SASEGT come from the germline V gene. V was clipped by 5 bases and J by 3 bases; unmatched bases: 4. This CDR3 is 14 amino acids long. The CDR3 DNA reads TGTGCCAGCAGTCTACAGGGGGCAGACTATGGCTACACCTTC. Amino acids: CASSLQGADYGYTF.

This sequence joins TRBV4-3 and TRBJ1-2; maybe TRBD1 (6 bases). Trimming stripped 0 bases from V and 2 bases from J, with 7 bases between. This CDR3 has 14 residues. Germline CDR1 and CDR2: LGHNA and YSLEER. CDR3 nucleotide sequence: TGCGCCAGCAGCCAAGAGAGGGGGAACTATGGCTACACCTTC. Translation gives CASSQERGNYGYTF.

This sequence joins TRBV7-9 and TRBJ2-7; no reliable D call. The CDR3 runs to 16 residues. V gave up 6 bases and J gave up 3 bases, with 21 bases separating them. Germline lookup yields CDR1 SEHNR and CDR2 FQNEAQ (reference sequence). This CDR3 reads CASSKLQVSIGYEQYF. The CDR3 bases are TGTGCCAGCAGTAAGCTGCAGGTTTCGATAGGCTACGAGCAGTACTTC.

CDR3 residues: CSAPTWTDHNEQFF. In nucleotides, the CDR3 is TGCAGCGCCCCTACTTGGACAGACCACAATGAGCAGTTCTTC. V gene TRBV29-1 combines with J gene TRBJ2-1; D possibly corresponds to TRBD1 (6 bases). V was pared by 7 bases and J by 5 bases, with 18 bases between. This CDR3 comprises 14 residues. Germline V gene lookup returns CDR1 SQVTM and CDR2 ANQGSEA.

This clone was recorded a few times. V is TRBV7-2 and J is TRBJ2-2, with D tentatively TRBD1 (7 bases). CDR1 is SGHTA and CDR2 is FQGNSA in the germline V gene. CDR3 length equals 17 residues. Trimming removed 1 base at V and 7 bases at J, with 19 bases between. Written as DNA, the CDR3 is TGTGCCAGCAGCTTAGTAGGGGGGACAGCGAGGGGCGGGGAGCTGTTTTTT. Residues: CASSLVGGTARGGELFF.

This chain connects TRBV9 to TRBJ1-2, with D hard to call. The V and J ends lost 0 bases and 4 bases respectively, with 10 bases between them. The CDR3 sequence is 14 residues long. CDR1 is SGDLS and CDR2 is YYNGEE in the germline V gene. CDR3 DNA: TGTGCCAGCAGCGTAGAATCGGCAGGCTATGGCTACACCTTC. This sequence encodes CASSVESAGYGYTF. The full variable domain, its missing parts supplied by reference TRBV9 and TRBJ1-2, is DSGVTQTPKHLITATGQRVTLRCSPRSGDLSVYWYQQSLDQGLQFLIQYYNGEERAKGNILERFSAQQFPDLHSELNLSSLELGDSALYFCASSVESAGYGYTFGSGTRLTVV.

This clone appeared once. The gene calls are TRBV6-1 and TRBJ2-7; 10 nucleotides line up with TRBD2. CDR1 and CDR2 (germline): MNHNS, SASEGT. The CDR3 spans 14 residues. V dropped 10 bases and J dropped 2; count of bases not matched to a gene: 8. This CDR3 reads CATSPSGGAYEQYF. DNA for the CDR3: TGTGCCACCTCCCCCAGCGGGGGGGCCTACGAGCAGTACTTC.

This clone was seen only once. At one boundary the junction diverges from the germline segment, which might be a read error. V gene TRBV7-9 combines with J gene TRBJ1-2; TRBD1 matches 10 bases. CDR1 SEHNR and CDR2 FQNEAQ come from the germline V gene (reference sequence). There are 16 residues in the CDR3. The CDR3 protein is CASNLAETGGIQGYTF. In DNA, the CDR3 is TGTGCCAGCAACTTAGCGGAGACAGGGGGCATTCAGGGCTACACCTTC.

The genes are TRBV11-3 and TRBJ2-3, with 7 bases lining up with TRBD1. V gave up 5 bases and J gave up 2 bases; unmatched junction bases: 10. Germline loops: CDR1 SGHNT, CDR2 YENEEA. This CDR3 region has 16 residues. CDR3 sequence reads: CASSPGTAEFTDTQYF. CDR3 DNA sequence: TGTGCCAGCAGCCCCGGGACAGCCGAATTCACAGATACGCAGTATTTT.

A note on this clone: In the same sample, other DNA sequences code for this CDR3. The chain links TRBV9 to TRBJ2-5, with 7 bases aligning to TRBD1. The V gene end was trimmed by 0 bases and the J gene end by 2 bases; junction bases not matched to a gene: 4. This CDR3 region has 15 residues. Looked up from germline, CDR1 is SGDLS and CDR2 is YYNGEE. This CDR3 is CASSVVAGGQETQYF. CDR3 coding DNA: TGTGCCAGCAGCGTAGTGGCAGGGGGTCAAGAGACCCAGTACTTC.

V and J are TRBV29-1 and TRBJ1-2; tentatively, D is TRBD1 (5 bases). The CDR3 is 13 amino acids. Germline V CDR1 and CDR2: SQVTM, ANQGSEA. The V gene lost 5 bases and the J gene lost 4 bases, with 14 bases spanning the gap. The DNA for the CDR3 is TGCAGCGTTCGGGGGGAGGGGTTCTATGGCTACACCTTC. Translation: CSVRGEGFYGYTF.